A few counts support the clone carrying this T cell receptor beta chain. The data stem from a study of cytomegalovirus exposure and HLA in healthy donors. Amplification used 60 Vbeta primers and 13 Jbeta primers. Profiled with immunoSEQ multiplex PCR; TCRdb holds only in-frame clones, not every one. The sample has about 110,000 clones; over 60% are singletons. The CDR3 has 13 residues. The germline V gene encodes CDR1 LGHNT and CDR2 FRNRAP. V gave up 1 base and J gave up 5 bases, with 8 bases separating them. This receptor was taken from a woman aged 18-29 years in good health and CMV-seropositive. The source material was PBMCs. The rearrangement links TRBV12-5 to TRBJ1-1; D remains unclear. The CDR3 here is CASGLDSNTEAFF. CDR3 DNA sequence: TGTGCTAGTGGTTTGGACAGCAATACTGAAGCTTTCTTT. The full variable domain, its missing parts supplied by reference TRBV12-5 and TRBJ1-1, is DARVTQTPRHKVTEMGQEVTMRCQPILGHNTVFWYRQTMMQGLELLAYFRNRAPLDDSGMPKDRFSAEMPDATLATLKIQPSEPRDSAVYFCASGLDSNTEAFFGQGTRLTVV.